The 6 T cell receptor beta chains in this list originate from one sample, sequenced in a study of control samples from healthy donors and cancer patients. Assay: immunoSEQ multiplex PCR; the TCRdb copy retains only in-frame clones and omits some. In the table there are approximately 94,000 clones, 86% of which are singletons. Input material: blood. The receptors shown here come from a woman aged 45 to 65 in good health.

This clone was counted between two and nine times. This chain joins TRBV5-1 and TRBJ2-7; 7 bases match TRBD1. V was pared by 4 bases and J by 2 bases, with 9 bases of the junction left unmatched. The CDR3 has 15 amino acids. CDR1 SGHRS and CDR2 YFSETQ come from the germline V gene. As DNA, the CDR3 is TGCGCCAGCAGCCTGGGGACAGCCACTCCCTACGAGCAGTACTTC. It codes for CASSLGTATPYEQYF.

The CDR3 protein is CASSLDRVAGELFF. The CDR3 DNA is TGTGCCAGCAGTTTAGACAGGGTCGCCGGGGAGCTGTTTTTT. This chain uses TRBV28 with TRBJ2-2, with TRBD1 identical over 7 bases. Germline loops: CDR1 MDHEN, CDR2 SYDVKM. V trimming: 2 bases; J trimming: 6 bases; junction bases outside the gene matches: 3. This CDR3 comprises 14 residues.

This rearrangement joins TRBV5-5 to TRBJ1-2; D gene unclear. The V end lost 2 bases, the J end lost 1 base, and 12 bases lay between the germline ends. CDR1 SGHKS and CDR2 YYEKEE come from the germline V gene (reference sequence). The CDR3 length is 15 residues. The CDR3 nucleotides read TGTGCCAGCAGCTTCTCACGGAATTTTAACTATGGCTACACCTTC. Translated: CASSFSRNFNYGYTF.

The chain combines TRBV28 with TRBJ2-3, with TRBD2 matching over 11 bases. V lost 4 bases to trimming and J lost 2 bases; unmatched junction nucleotides: 5. The CDR3 has 16 residues. Germline CDR1 reads MDHEN; CDR2 reads SYDVKM. Here the CDR3 DNA reads TGTGCCAGCAGTTCCCCGACTAGCGGGGCCACAGATACGCAGTATTTT. This gives the protein CASSSPTSGATDTQYF.

This sequence joins TRBV5-3 and TRBJ2-1; 13 bases map to TRBD2. TRBV5-3 counts as an open reading frame of uncertain function. The J segment lost 11 bases and the V segment lost 10 bases, leaving 3 bases of the junction unmatched. There are 11 residues in the CDR3. The CDR3 protein is CAGTSGVKQFF. CDR3 DNA: TGTGCCGGGACTAGCGGGGTGAAGCAGTTCTTC.

The chain recombines TRBV5-4 with TRBJ2-1, with 9 positions matching TRBD2. The J segment lost 5 bases and the V segment lost 4 bases, leaving 10 bases of the junction unmatched. Germline V gene sequence: CDR1 SGHNT, CDR2 YYREEE (reference sequence). The CDR3 totals 16 residues. For the CDR3, the DNA is TGTGCCAGCAGCACTCTGGCGGGAGGGGGGCACAATGAGCAGTTCTTC. Translation: CASSTLAGGGHNEQFF.